The clone carrying this TCR beta chain has ten or more counts. V shed 7 bases and J shed 2 bases, with 24 bases lying between them. The CDR3 totals 18 residues. Amplified TCR beta CDR3 regions came from RNA transcripts. First-round RT-PCR with HTBI primers amplified the TCR CDR3 region. TCRdb re-analysed the multiplex PCR reads in MiXCR, keeping a single row per CDR3 protein. The sample includes about 400,000 distinct CDR3 sequences, over 12% seen only once; the top ten take 25% to 30%. This sample was included in a study of T cells in Graves' hyperthyroidism and ophthalmopathy. This chain links TRBV12-3 or TRBV12-4 with TRBJ1-5; D possibly corresponds to TRBD1 (5 bases). The TCR originated in a man in his fifties with Graves' ophthalmopathy. The sample comprised blood. The CDR3 coding sequence is TGTGCCAGCAAGAAGCTCACCTCAGGTGAAGGGGGCAATCAGCCCCAGCATTTT. Amino acid sequence: CASKKLTSGEGGNQPQHF.